This paragraph covers one T cell receptor beta chain sequence. Antigen: not known. The junction and the germline gene differ at one end; a read error may be behind it. PCR was performed using 60 Vbeta and 13 Jbeta primers. The repertoire was sequenced with immunoSEQ multiplex PCR; TCRdb's copy has only in-frame clones and lacks some. Here the sample spans 150,000 to 200,000 clones, roughly 80% being singletons. This entry belongs to a study of cytomegalovirus exposure and HLA in healthy donors. General observations from the study: Clonal expansion was found to be greater in HLA-associated TCR beta chains than in equally common others in a later analysis. Associated with cytomegalovirus, according to the listing, were 170 or so TCR beta chains. The later analysis indicated that the majority of CMV-associated TCR beta chains appeared HLA-restricted.

The CDR3 is 16 residues long. Per the germline V gene, CDR1 is MNHNS and CDR2 is SASEGT. The sequence was collected from a man aged 40-49 years in good health and CMV-seronegative. The specimen was PBMCs. The chain uses TRBV6-1 and TRBJ1-1; D gene ambiguous. The CDR3 sequence: CASREVEGLSNTEAFF. In nucleotides, the CDR3 is TGTGCCAGCAGGGAAGTGGAGGGCCTATCGAACACTGAAGCTTTCTTT.